This T cell receptor beta chain was recorded in a study of blood T cell repertoires in COVID-19. As handled by the study authors: Estimation of nucleated cell counts relied on the amplification of reference gene primers. Produced via immunoSEQ multiplex PCR; TCRdb's table is partial and in-frame only. Clonal size and the V and J genes are those of that table, whereas D and trimming came from the DNA. Of 95,000 to 130,000 clones listed, approximately 82% are singletons. The CDR3 extends over 16 amino acids. V lost 4 bases to trimming and J lost 1 base; unmatched junction nucleotides: 5. CDR1 and CDR2 (germline): MNHNS, SASEGT.

Material: peripheral blood. The rearrangement joins TRBV6-1 to TRBJ2-5; TRBD1 aligns across 11 bases. This receptor was taken from a man aged 70-80 years with active or convalescent COVID-19. CDR3 in amino acids: CASSAGQGAGQETQYF. The CDR3 region has the DNA TGTGCCAGCAGTGCAGGACAGGGGGCAGGCCAAGAGACCCAGTACTTC.